The sequence of this TCR beta chain was determined in a study of T cells after posttransplantation cyclophosphamide. This related bone marrow graft donor gave peripheral blood on the day of marrow donation. The V and J ends lost 3 bases and 0 bases, in that order; junction bases with no gene match: 10. CDR1 is MDHEN and CDR2 is SYDVKM in the germline V gene. The CDR3 has 19 amino acids. This clone was detected ten times or more. Its antigen remains unknown. Some clones are missing from TCRdb's copy, which holds only in-frame ones; the method was immunoSEQ multiplex PCR. The repertoire consists of over 25,000 clones, none detected only once. Overall study results and limits: After PTCy, TRB diversity resembled that of CNI/methotrexate controls. Blood and skin or GI T cell repertoires showed limited TRB overlap. Later post-transplant blood repertoires were often dominated by donor CD8+ memory clones.

V is TRBV28 and J is TRBJ2-6; TRBD1 aligns across 8 bases. The clonotype comes from a woman aged 25 to 39 in good health and a related stem cell transplant donor. The sample was PBMCs. The CDR3 sequence is CASSLNWDRFLSGANVLTF. CDR3 in DNA: TGTGCCAGCAGTTTGAATTGGGACAGGTTTCTCTCTGGGGCCAACGTCCTGACTTTC.